This note documents a single T cell receptor (beta chain) sequence. The antigen remains unidentified. These data originate in a study of blood T cells in healthy people across ages. General study points: Unknown CMV status may confound age-related changes in expanded clones.

Primed by a sample-barcoded 5' primer and a J-beta primer mix, a second PCR proceeded for about 7 to 11 cycles. Each cDNA molecule was tagged by a template-switch adaptor with 12 random nucleotides. TCRdb re-derived calls from the 5' RACE reads in MiXCR, one entry per CDR3 protein. The profile shows hundreds of thousands of distinct CDR3 sequences, about half of them singletons. The length of the CDR3 is 16 residues. Trimming cost V 4 bases and J 1 base; bases outside gene matches: 5. Germline loops: CDR1 LGHNA, CDR2 YSLEER. Staff drew around 10 milliliters of peripheral blood from each donor. Extracted total RNA amounted to at least 5 micrograms for each sample.

The clonotype originates from a woman aged 60-70 years in good health. The sequencing sample was made of blood. The rearrangement links TRBV4-3 to TRBJ2-3; 10 positions agree with TRBD2. The CDR3 DNA reads as TGCGCCAGCAGCCTTACCGGGACTAGCGGCACAGATACGCAGTATTTT. This sequence encodes CASSLTGTSGTDTQYF.